The rows below give T cell receptor beta chains drawn from one sample of a study of regulatory T cells in long-lasting Graves disease. MiXCR was run by TCRdb on the multiplex PCR reads, yielding one entry per CDR3 protein. The data contain almost 350,000 distinct CDR3 sequences, roughly a fifth of them seen just once; the ten biggest clones take up less than 30%. The input for sequencing was peripheral blood mononuclear cells (PBMCs), taken when the disease was refractory, from a patient treated with antithyroid drugs. These receptors were taken from a female donor with Graves disease. Each CDR3 is given with its conserved first and last residue. Each record gives: clone size, D gene, J gene, V gene, CDR3 DNA, CDR3 protein. A D gene is named only where the DNA matches it firmly. Size values are once, few and many counts, or a class for expanded clones, and some rows have none.

clone_size: -
d_call: TRBD2
j_call: TRBJ2-3
v_call: TRBV11-2
cdr3_nt: TGTGCCAGCAGCTTGCGTCTAGCGGCAGATACGCAGTATTTT
cdr3_aa: CASSLRLAADTQYF

clone_size: many
d_call: -
j_call: TRBJ2-7
v_call: TRBV5-1
cdr3_nt: TGCGCCAGCAGCTTGGCCTCTGGCATATACTACGAGCAGTACTTC
cdr3_aa: CASSLASGIYYEQYF

clone_size: few
d_call: -
j_call: TRBJ1-4
v_call: TRBV4-1
cdr3_nt: TGCGCCAGCAGCCACGGGAACAGGGCGTTTTTGCCCACTAATGAAAAACTGTTTTTT
cdr3_aa: CASSHGNRAFLPTNEKLFF

clone_size: -
d_call: -
j_call: TRBJ1-6
v_call: TRBV28
cdr3_nt: TGTGTCAGCAGCTTCTGGGATGGGCGTTCACCCCTCCACTTT
cdr3_aa: CVSSFWDGRSPLHF

clone_size: many
d_call: TRBD1
j_call: TRBJ2-5
v_call: TRBV15
cdr3_nt: TGTGCCACCAGCAGAAGACAGGGCCGACAAGAGACCCAGTACTTC
cdr3_aa: CATSRRQGRQETQYF

clone_size: -
d_call: TRBD2
j_call: TRBJ2-5
v_call: TRBV5-1
cdr3_nt: TGCGCCAGCAGCTTGGCGCTAGCGGGAGCGGGGGAGACCCAGTACTTC
cdr3_aa: CASSLALAGAGETQYF

clone_size: few
d_call: TRBD2
j_call: TRBJ2-3
v_call: TRBV20-1
cdr3_nt: TGCAGTGCCCCACTTGGGCGGGAGGTGGATACGCAGTATTTT
cdr3_aa: CSAPLGREVDTQYF

clone_size: many
d_call: -
j_call: TRBJ2-7
v_call: TRBV2
cdr3_nt: TGTGCCAGCAGGGGGGACCAGCTGGACGGTAGCGGCTCCTACGAGCAGTACTTC
cdr3_aa: CASRGDQLDGSGSYEQYF

clone_size: many
d_call: -
j_call: TRBJ1-1
v_call: TRBV9
cdr3_nt: TGTGCCAGCAGCTTCCTGCAGGGTGCTGAAGCTTTCTTT
cdr3_aa: CASSFLQGAEAFF

clone_size: -
d_call: -
j_call: TRBJ2-7
v_call: TRBV29-1
cdr3_nt: TGCAGCGTTGCCATAAGAGCCCCCTTTGAGCAGTACTTC
cdr3_aa: CSVAIRAPFEQYF

clone_size: few
d_call: -
j_call: TRBJ1-1
v_call: TRBV6-1
cdr3_nt: TGTGCCAGCAGCAGGGGCGAGGCACGAGCTTTCTTT
cdr3_aa: CASSRGEARAFF

clone_size: few
d_call: TRBD1
j_call: TRBJ2-7
v_call: TRBV2
cdr3_nt: TGTGCCAGCAGTTACCAGGGACAGGCAGCCTACGAGCAGCACTTC
cdr3_aa: CASSYQGQAAYEQHF

clone_size: -
d_call: -
j_call: TRBJ1-5
v_call: TRBV12-3/TRBV12-4
cdr3_nt: TGTGCCAGCACCTCGGACTTATATAGCAATCAGCCCCAGCATTTT
cdr3_aa: CASTSDLYSNQPQHF

clone_size: many
d_call: TRBD1
j_call: TRBJ1-4
v_call: TRBV6-2/TRBV6-3
cdr3_nt: TGTGCCAGCAGACCCGACAGGGTCGCTAAACTGTTTTTT
cdr3_aa: CASRPDRVAKLFF

clone_size: many
d_call: -
j_call: TRBJ1-2
v_call: TRBV2
cdr3_nt: TGTGCCAGCAGTGATATGGACACAGGGGGCTACACCTTC
cdr3_aa: CASSDMDTGGYTF

clone_size: many
d_call: -
j_call: TRBJ1-2
v_call: TRBV2
cdr3_nt: TGTGCCAGCAGTGAAGAGTGGCAGAACTATGGCTACACCTTC
cdr3_aa: CASSEEWQNYGYTF

clone_size: many
d_call: -
j_call: TRBJ1-5
v_call: TRBV7-2
cdr3_nt: TGTGCCAGCAGCTTAGTCGGGGGTACACAGCCCCAGCATTTT
cdr3_aa: CASSLVGGTQPQHF

clone_size: -
d_call: -
j_call: TRBJ2-2
v_call: TRBV27
cdr3_nt: TGTGCCAGCAGTTTACAGGAGAGCACCGGGGAGCTGGTTTTT
cdr3_aa: CASSLQESTGELVF

clone_size: -
d_call: -
j_call: TRBJ1-2
v_call: TRBV14
cdr3_nt: TGTGCCAGCAGCCAAGGAGTCCTGGCGGGGGGCTACACCTTC
cdr3_aa: CASSQGVLAGGYTF

clone_size: few
d_call: -
j_call: TRBJ1-1
v_call: TRBV25-1
cdr3_nt: TGTGCCAGCAGTGCCCCAGGGACCACTGAAGCTTTCTTT
cdr3_aa: CASSAPGTTEAFF

clone_size: many
d_call: TRBD1
j_call: TRBJ1-2
v_call: TRBV6-1
cdr3_nt: TGTGCCAGCAGTCCCCGGACAGGCCCCGGCTATGGCTACACCTTC
cdr3_aa: CASSPRTGPGYGYTF

clone_size: -
d_call: -
j_call: TRBJ1-1
v_call: TRBV4-3
cdr3_nt: TGCGCCAGCAGCCAACTCACAGTGGGCACTGAAGCTTTCTTT
cdr3_aa: CASSQLTVGTEAFF

clone_size: many
d_call: -
j_call: TRBJ2-7
v_call: TRBV7-2
cdr3_nt: TGTGCCAGCAGCTTAGTGGGCCAGGGATCCTACGAGCAGTACTTC
cdr3_aa: CASSLVGQGSYEQYF

clone_size: few
d_call: TRBD2
j_call: TRBJ2-7
v_call: TRBV19
cdr3_nt: TGTGCCAGTAGTATAGAAACAAGATTCGGAGCTAGCGGTAGGTACGAGCAGTACTTC
cdr3_aa: CASSIETRFGASGRYEQYF

clone_size: -
d_call: -
j_call: TRBJ2-2
v_call: TRBV28
cdr3_nt: TGTGCCAGCACTCCTGCGGGGCAGACTAACACCGGGGAGCTGTTTTTT
cdr3_aa: CASTPAGQTNTGELFF

clone_size: few
d_call: -
j_call: TRBJ2-7
v_call: TRBV5-6
cdr3_nt: TGTGCCAGCAGCACAGGCCTCGGCGAGCAGTACTTC
cdr3_aa: CASSTGLGEQYF

clone_size: many
d_call: TRBD1
j_call: TRBJ2-5
v_call: TRBV7-8
cdr3_nt: TGTGCCAGCAGCCAGACCGGGACAGGGCGGCAGACCCAGTACTTC
cdr3_aa: CASSQTGTGRQTQYF

clone_size: few
d_call: -
j_call: TRBJ2-7
v_call: TRBV5-1
cdr3_nt: TGCGCCAGCAGCTTGGCGGCAAGCTCAGGGTACGAGCAGTACTTC
cdr3_aa: CASSLAASSGYEQYF

clone_size: many
d_call: -
j_call: TRBJ2-5
v_call: TRBV7-2
cdr3_nt: TGTGCCAGCAGCCCCCTGGCGGGGAGCCAAGAGACCCAGTACTTC
cdr3_aa: CASSPLAGSQETQYF

clone_size: -
d_call: TRBD1
j_call: TRBJ2-1
v_call: TRBV6-2/TRBV6-3
cdr3_nt: TGTGCCACCATTCTCGGACAGGGGTACAATGAGCAGTTCTTC
cdr3_aa: CATILGQGYNEQFF

clone_size: few
d_call: TRBD2
j_call: TRBJ2-5
v_call: TRBV19
cdr3_nt: TGTGCCAGTAGTATAGATAGGGCGGGGGGGCAATCGGCGGAGACCCAGTACTTC
cdr3_aa: CASSIDRAGGQSAETQYF

clone_size: many
d_call: -
j_call: TRBJ2-7
v_call: TRBV28
cdr3_nt: TGTGCCAGCAGTTTCCCCGGCCCGTCCCTCTACGAGCAGTACTTC
cdr3_aa: CASSFPGPSLYEQYF

clone_size: few
d_call: TRBD1
j_call: TRBJ2-7
v_call: TRBV25-1
cdr3_nt: TGTGCCAGCAGTGCCCGAGGACGTGGGACAGGGGGCAGCTACGAGCAGTACTTC
cdr3_aa: CASSARGRGTGGSYEQYF

clone_size: -
d_call: TRBD2
j_call: TRBJ2-1
v_call: TRBV20-1
cdr3_nt: TGCAGTGCTACCAGACCGGGACTAGCTTTCTATGAGCAGTTCTTC
cdr3_aa: CSATRPGLAFYEQFF

clone_size: -
d_call: -
j_call: TRBJ1-5
v_call: TRBV19
cdr3_nt: TGTGCCAGTAGTATACCGAATGGGGGATTCAATCAGCCCCAGCATTTT
cdr3_aa: CASSIPNGGFNQPQHF